The T cell receptor (beta chain) described here comes from a study of human T cells and chemical hapten exposure. Time point reported: pre-sensitization, week 0. The treatment: therapeutic diphenylcyclopropenone sensitization with weekly scalp DPC. TCRdb redid the calling of the RACE reads with MiXCR, one entry per CDR3 protein. Of more than 300,000 distinct CDR3 sequences listed, over 5% are singletons. Trimming left V 0 bases short and J 9 bases short, with 9 bases between. CDR3 length: 13 residues. Germline CDR1 reads LGHNA; CDR2 reads YNFKEQ. This clonotype has just a few counts. The clonotype originates from a woman aged 18-30 years with alopecia areata. Some clones in this sample may be carry-over from other donors' samples. This chain joins TRBV4-2 and TRBJ2-1; D tentatively reads TRBD1 or TRBD2 (7 bases each). The sequencing used whole blood, collected in connection with sensitization to the hapten diphenylcyclopropenone (DPC). The CDR3 DNA sequence: TGTGCCAGCAGCCAAGACAGGGGGGGTGAGCAGTTCTTC. Protein product: CASSQDRGGEQFF.